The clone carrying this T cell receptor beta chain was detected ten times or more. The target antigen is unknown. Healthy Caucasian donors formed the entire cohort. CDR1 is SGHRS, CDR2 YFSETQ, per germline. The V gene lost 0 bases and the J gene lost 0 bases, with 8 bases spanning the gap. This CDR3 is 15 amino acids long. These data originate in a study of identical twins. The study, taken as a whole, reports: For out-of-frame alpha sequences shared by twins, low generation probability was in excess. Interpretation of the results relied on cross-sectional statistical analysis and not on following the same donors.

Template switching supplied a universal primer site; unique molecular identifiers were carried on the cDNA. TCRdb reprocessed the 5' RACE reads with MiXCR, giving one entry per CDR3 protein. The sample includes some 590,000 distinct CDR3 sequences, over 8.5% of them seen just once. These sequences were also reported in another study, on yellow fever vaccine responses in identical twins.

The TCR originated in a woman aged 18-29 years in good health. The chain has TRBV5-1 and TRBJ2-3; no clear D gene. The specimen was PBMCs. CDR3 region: CASSLAGQSTDTQYF. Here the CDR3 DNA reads TGCGCCAGCAGCTTGGCCGGTCAGAGCACAGATACGCAGTATTTT.